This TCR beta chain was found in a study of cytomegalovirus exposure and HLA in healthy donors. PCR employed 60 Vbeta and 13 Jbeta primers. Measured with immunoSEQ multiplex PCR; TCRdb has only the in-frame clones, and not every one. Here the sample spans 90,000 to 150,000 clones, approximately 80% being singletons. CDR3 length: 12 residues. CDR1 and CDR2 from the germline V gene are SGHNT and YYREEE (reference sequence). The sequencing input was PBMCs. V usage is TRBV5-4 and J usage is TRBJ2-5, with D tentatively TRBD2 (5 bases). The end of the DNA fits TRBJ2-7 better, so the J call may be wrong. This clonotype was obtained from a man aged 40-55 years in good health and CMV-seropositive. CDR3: CASSLRAGEQYF. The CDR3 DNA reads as TGTGCCAGCAGCTTGAGGGCGGGCGAGCAGTACTTC.